This T cell receptor (beta chain) was recovered during a study of shared clonotypes between healthy human individuals. V lost 4 bases to trimming and J lost 5 bases; unmatched junction nucleotides: 11. This CDR3 comprises 15 residues. Germline CDR1 SGHNT, CDR2 YYREEE (reference sequence). The authors ran the assay at deep level. TCRdb's copy holds only in-frame clones and misses some; the assay was immunoSEQ multiplex PCR. Of under 2,500,000 clones in the sample, approximately 94% were seen once. The sequence was obtained from a man younger than 30 in good health. Sequencing used naive CD4+ T cells sorted from blood. As for subset: CD45RA+ positively selected. The gene calls are TRBV5-4 and TRBJ1-2, with 7 bases fitting TRBD1. The CDR3 region has the DNA TGTGCCAGCAGCCAACGCGGGACAGTGTCATATGGCTACACCTTC. Residues: CASSQRGTVSYGYTF. The variable domain in full, with the rest retrieved from reference TRBV5-4 and TRBJ1-2, is ETGVTQSPTHLIKTRGQQVTLRCSSQSGHNTVSWYQQALGQGPQFIFQYYREEENGRGNFPPRFSGLQFPNYSSELNVNALELDDSALYLCASSQRGTVSYGYTFGSGTRLTVV.